These 13 T cell receptor beta chains were all obtained from the same sample, sequenced in a study of chemoradiotherapy in HPV16-positive cancers. Generated by immunoSEQ multiplex PCR, the TCRdb table keeps only in-frame clones and is missing some. The sample shows approximately 13,000 clones, around 76% of them seen only once. Sampling was conducted from a patient who underwent chemoradiotherapy. The receptors here all came from a human donor with HPV-associated anogenital cancer.

This sequence joins TRBV28 and TRBJ1-5; D is ambiguous. Trimming took off 4 bases at V and 0 bases at J, with 19 bases between the two ends. The length of the CDR3 is 18 residues. Germline V CDR1 and CDR2: MDHEN, SYDVKM. CDR3 sequence: CASSYSLEDGYSNQPQHF. Here the CDR3 DNA reads TGTGCCAGCAGTTACTCGCTCGAGGACGGGTATAGCAATCAGCCCCAGCATTTT.

This clone was recorded a few times. This rearrangement joins TRBV5-1 to TRBJ2-1; TRBD2 matches at 11 bases. There are 16 residues in the CDR3. Germline V CDR1 and CDR2: SGHRS, YFSETQ. The V and J ends lost 0 bases and 7 bases, in that order; junction bases with no gene match: 6. CDR3: CASSLDVAGGRNEQFF. CDR3 nucleotides: TGCGCCAGCAGCTTGGACGTAGCGGGGGGGAGAAATGAGCAGTTCTTC.

This chain joins TRBV4-2 and TRBJ2-7; the D gene is possibly TRBD2 (6 bases). This CDR3 is 13 amino acids long. Trimming removed 0 bases from V and 5 bases from J, with 8 bases in between. CDR1 LGHNA and CDR2 YNFKEQ come from the germline V gene. CDR3 sequence reads: CASSQDRGNEQYF. CDR3 nucleotides: TGTGCCAGCAGCCAAGATCGGGGGAACGAGCAGTACTTC.

The chain joins TRBV2 to TRBJ2-2, with D possibly being TRBD1 or TRBD2 (5 bases each). CDR3 size: 13 residues. The V and J ends lost 4 bases and 5 bases respectively, with 8 bases between them. Per the germline V gene, CDR1 is SNHLY and CDR2 is FYNNEI. For the CDR3, the DNA is TGTGCCAGCAGTGCATGGGGGACCGGGGAGCTGTTTTTT. Residues: CASSAWGTGELFF.

About this clone: This may come from a read error, since a much larger clone is one base off. This sample also contains other DNA sequences that code for the same CDR3. The chain joins TRBV10-3 to TRBJ1-5; 10 positions agree with TRBD1. After removal of 9 bases from V and 0 bases from J, the junction contained 2 bases not matched to a gene. CDR1 and CDR2 (germline): ENHRY, SYGVKD. This CDR3 contains 14 residues. The CDR3 DNA follows: TGTGCCATTGGGACAGGGGATAGCAATCAGCCCCAGCATTTT. This encodes CAIGTGDSNQPQHF.

This chain joins TRBV25-1 and TRBJ2-5; the D call may be TRBD1 or TRBD2 (5 bases each). TRBJ2-7 matches the DNA end more closely, so the J call is doubtful. The CDR3 covers 13 residues. Germline CDR1 reads MGHDK; CDR2 reads SYGVNS. CDR3 DNA: TGTGCCAGCTCCGCAGGGAGCTCCTACGAGCAGTACTTC. Amino acids: CASSAGSSYEQYF.

With regard to this clone: The same CDR3 is also encoded by other DNA sequences in this sample. V and J are TRBV4-3 and TRBJ1-2; D might be TRBD1 (6 bases). Germline CDR1 LGHNA, CDR2 YSLEER. V gave up 3 bases and J gave up 1 base, with 18 bases separating them. This CDR3 contains 17 residues. The CDR3 DNA is TGCGCCAGCAGCCAGGATTATGGGGGCAGGAATAACTATGGCTACACCTTC. This encodes CASSQDYGGRNNYGYTF.

The chain couples TRBV7-9 to TRBJ2-7; D not certain. V was cut by 2 bases and J by 0 bases, with 11 bases left in between. This CDR3 is 15 amino acids long. Germline CDR1 reads SEHNR; CDR2 reads FQNEAQ (reference sequence). The CDR3 sequence is CASSLSVDGSYEQYF. CDR3 DNA: TGTGCCAGCAGCTTATCGGTGGACGGCTCCTACGAGCAGTACTTC.

The chain is built from TRBV5-6 and TRBJ2-7; D is ambiguous. Trimming removed 3 bases from V and 3 bases from J, with 4 bases in between. The V gene's germline CDR1 is SGHDT and CDR2 YYEEEE. CDR3 size: 11 residues. As DNA, the CDR3 is TGTGCCAGCAGCTCCCTCTACGAGCAGTACTTC. Amino acid sequence: CASSSLYEQYF.

This rearrangement joins TRBV6-1 to TRBJ1-4; TRBD1 might be the D (5 bases). The CDR3 sequence is 14 residues long. Trimming left V 6 bases short and J 7 bases short, with 15 bases between. Germline V gene data show CDR1 as MNHNS and CDR2 as SASEGT. Here the CDR3 DNA reads TGTGCCAGCAGGATAGGGGACCCAGGTGAAAAACTGTTTTTT. Encoded protein: CASRIGDPGEKLFF.

Here the CDR3 reads CASSQIFRQGEGSNEKLFF. The CDR3 DNA is TGCGCCAGCAGCCAAATTTTTAGACAGGGGGAAGGATCTAATGAAAAACTGTTTTTT. This sequence joins TRBV4-1 and TRBJ1-4; 9 bases map to TRBD1. The CDR3 is made up of 19 amino acids. CDR1 and CDR2 from the germline V gene are MGHRA and YSYEKL. The junction had 13 bases not matched to a gene; V was cut back by 2 bases and J by 3 bases.

The chain combines TRBV4-1 with TRBJ2-5, with a weak D call TRBD1 (5 bases). This CDR3 has 15 amino acids. Germline CDR1 is MGHRA and CDR2 is YSYEKL. V gave up 0 bases and J gave up 6 bases, with 14 bases separating them. CDR3 protein: CASSQDSGYLKTQYF. The CDR3 bases are TGCGCCAGCAGCCAAGATTCAGGGTATCTGAAGACCCAGTACTTC.

This rearrangement joins TRBV28 to TRBJ1-5, with 7 positions matching TRBD1. Unmatched junction bases numbered 8, after V lost 5 bases and J lost 4 bases. The CDR3 loop spans 15 amino acids. Germline values: CDR1 MDHEN, CDR2 SYDVKM. As DNA, the CDR3 is TGTGCCAGCAGTCTCAGGGGGGGAGGAAATCAGCCCCAGCATTTT. Protein product: CASSLRGGGNQPQHF.